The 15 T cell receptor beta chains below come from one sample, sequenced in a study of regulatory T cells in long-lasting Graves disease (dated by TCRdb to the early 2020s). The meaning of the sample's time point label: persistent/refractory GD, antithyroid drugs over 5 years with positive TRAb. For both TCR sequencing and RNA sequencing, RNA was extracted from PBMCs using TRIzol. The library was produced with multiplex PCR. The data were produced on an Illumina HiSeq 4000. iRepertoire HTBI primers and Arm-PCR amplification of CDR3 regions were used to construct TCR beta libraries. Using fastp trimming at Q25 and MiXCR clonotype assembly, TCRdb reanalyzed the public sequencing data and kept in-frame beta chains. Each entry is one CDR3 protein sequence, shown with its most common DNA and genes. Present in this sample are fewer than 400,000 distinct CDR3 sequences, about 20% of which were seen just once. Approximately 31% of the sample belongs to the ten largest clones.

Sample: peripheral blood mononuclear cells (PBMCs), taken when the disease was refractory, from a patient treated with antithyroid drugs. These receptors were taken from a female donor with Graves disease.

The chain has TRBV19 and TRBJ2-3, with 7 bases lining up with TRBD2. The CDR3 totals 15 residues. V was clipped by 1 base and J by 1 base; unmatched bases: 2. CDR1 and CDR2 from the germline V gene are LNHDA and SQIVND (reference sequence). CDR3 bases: TGTGCCAGTAGTATAGGGGACTACCGCACAGATACGCAGTATTTT. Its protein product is CASSIGDYRTDTQYF.

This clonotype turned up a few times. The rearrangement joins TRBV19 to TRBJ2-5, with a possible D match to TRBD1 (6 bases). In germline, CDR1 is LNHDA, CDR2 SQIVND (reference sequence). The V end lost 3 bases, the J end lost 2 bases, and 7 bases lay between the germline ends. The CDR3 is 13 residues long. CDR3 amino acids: CASSIGQQETQYF. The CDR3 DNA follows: TGTGCCAGTAGTATTGGACAGCAAGAGACCCAGTACTTC.

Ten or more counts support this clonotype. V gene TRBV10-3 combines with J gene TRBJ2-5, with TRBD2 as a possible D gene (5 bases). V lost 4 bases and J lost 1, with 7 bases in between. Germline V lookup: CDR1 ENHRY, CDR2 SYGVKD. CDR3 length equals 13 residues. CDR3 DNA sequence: TGTGCCATCAGTGGAGGGTTCCAAGAGACCCAGTACTTC. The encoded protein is CAISGGFQETQYF.

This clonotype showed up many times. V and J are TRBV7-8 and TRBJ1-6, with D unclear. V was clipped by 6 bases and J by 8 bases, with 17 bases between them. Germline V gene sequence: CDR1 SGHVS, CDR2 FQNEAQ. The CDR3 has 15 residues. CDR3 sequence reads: CASSPVRTRDSPLHF. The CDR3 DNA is TGTGCCAGCAGTCCTGTCAGGACTAGGGATTCACCCCTCCACTTT. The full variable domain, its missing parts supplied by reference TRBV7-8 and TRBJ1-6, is GAGVSQSPRYKVAKRGQDVALRCDPISGHVSLFWYQQALGQGPEFLTYFQNEAQLDKSGLPSDRFFAERPEGSVSTLKIQRTQQEDSAVYLCASSPVRTRDSPLHFGNGTRLTVT.

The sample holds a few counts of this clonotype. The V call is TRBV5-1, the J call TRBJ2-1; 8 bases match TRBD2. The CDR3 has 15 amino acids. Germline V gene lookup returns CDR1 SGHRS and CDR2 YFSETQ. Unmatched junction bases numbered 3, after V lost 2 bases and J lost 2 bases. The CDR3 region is CASSLAGATYNEQFF. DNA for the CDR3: TGCGCCAGCAGCTTAGCGGGAGCGACCTACAATGAGCAGTTCTTC.

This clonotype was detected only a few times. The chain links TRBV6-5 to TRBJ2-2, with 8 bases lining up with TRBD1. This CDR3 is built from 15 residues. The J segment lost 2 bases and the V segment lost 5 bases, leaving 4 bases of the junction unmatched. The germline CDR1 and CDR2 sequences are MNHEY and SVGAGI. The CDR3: CASSLQGANTGELFF. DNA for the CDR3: TGTGCCAGCAGTCTCCAGGGGGCAAACACCGGGGAGCTGTTTTTT.

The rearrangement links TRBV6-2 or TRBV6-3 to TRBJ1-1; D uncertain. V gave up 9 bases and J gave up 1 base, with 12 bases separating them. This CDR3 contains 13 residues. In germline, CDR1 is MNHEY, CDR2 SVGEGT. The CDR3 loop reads CASTPRSNTEAFF. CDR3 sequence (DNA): TGTGCCAGTACACCCAGATCGAACACTGAAGCTTTCTTT.

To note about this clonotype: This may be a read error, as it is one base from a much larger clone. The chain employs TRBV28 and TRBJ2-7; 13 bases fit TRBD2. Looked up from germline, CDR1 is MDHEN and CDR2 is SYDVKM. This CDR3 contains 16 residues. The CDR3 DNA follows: TGTGCCGGCAGTTCCCTAGGACTAGCGGGAGTTCGCGAGCAGTACTTC. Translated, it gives CAGSSLGLAGVREQYF. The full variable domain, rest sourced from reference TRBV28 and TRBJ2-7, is DVKVTQSSRYLVKRTGEKVFLECVQDMDHENMFWYRQDPGLGLRLIYFSYDVKMKEKGDIPEGYSVSREKKERFSLILESASTNQTSMYLCAGSSLGLAGVREQYFGPGTRLTVT.

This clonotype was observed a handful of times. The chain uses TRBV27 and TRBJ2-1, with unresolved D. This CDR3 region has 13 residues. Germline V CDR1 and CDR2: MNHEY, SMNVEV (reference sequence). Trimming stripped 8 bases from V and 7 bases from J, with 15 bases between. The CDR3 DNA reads TGTGCCAGCCGGAGTACGGATCAGAATGAGCAGTTCTTC. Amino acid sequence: CASRSTDQNEQFF.

Here the CDR3 reads CASRYTANTGELFF. In DNA, the CDR3 is TGTGCCAGCAGGTATACAGCCAACACCGGGGAGCTGTTTTTT. The V gene is TRBV9, the J gene TRBJ2-2, with D uncertain. The CDR3 consists of 14 residues. V shed 5 bases and J shed 2 bases, with 10 bases lying between them. Looked up from germline, CDR1 is SGDLS and CDR2 is YYNGEE.

The CDR3 DNA sequence: TGTGCCAGCAGTGAAAGTATAACAGGGGGGACCGGGGAGCTGTTTTTT. This codes for CASSESITGGTGELFF. This chain joins TRBV6-1 and TRBJ2-2, with 8 bases fitting TRBD1. The CDR3 consists of 16 residues. Germline trimming cut 2 bases from V and 5 bases from J; bases unmatched to any gene: 7. Germline CDR1 reads MNHNS; CDR2 reads SASEGT.

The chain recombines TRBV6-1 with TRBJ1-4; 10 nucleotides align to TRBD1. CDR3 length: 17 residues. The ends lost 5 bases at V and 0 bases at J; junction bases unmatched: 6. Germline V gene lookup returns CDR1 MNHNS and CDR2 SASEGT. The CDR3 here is CASSPRDRGSTNEKLFF. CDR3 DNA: TGTGCCAGCAGTCCCCGGGACAGGGGCTCAACTAATGAAAAACTGTTTTTT.

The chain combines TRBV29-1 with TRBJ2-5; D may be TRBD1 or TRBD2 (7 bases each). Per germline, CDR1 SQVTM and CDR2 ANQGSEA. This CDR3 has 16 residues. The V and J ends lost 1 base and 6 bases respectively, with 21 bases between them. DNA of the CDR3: TGCAGCGTTGAAGGGGGGCCAGCAGGGGGGGTGAAGACCCAGTACTTC. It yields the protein CSVEGGPAGGVKTQYF. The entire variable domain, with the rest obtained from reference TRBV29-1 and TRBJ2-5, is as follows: SAVISQKPSRDICQRGTSLTIQCQVDSQVTMMFWYRQQPGQSLTLIATANQGSEATYESGFVIDKFPISRPNLTFSTLTVSNMSPEDSSIYLCSVEGGPAGGVKTQYFGPGTRLLVL.

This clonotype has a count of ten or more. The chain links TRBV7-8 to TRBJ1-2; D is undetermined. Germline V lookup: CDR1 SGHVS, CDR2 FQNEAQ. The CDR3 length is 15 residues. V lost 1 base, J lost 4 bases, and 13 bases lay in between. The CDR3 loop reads CASSLEPVSLYGYTF. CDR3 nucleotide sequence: TGTGCCAGCAGCTTAGAACCGGTCAGTCTCTATGGCTACACCTTC.

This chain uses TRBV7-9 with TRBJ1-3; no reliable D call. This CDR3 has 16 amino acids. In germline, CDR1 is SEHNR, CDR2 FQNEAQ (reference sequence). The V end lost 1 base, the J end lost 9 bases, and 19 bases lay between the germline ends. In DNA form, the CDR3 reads TGTGCCAGCAGCTTAGGAACACAAGGTGTCCTGGCCACCATATATTTT. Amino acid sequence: CASSLGTQGVLATIYF.